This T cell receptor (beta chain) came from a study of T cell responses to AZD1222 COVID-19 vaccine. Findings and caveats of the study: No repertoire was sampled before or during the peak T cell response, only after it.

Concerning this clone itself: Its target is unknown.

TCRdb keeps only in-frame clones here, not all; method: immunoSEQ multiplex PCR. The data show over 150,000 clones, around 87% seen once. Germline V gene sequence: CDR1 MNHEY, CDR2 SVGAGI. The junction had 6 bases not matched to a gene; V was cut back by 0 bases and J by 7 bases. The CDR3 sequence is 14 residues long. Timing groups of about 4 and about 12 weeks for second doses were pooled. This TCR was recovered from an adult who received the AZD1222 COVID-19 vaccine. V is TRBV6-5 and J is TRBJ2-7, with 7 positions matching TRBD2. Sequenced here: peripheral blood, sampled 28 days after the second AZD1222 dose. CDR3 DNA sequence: TGTGCCAGCAGTTACTCGTGGGGGGGGAAAGAGCAGTACTTC. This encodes CASSYSWGGKEQYF.